Presented here are 24 T cell receptor beta chains from one specimen sequenced in a study of T cell responses to AZD1222 COVID-19 vaccine. Clones were read by immunoSEQ multiplex PCR, and TCRdb kept only the in-frame ones, dropping some. The sample yields 170,000 or so clones, around 92% seen once. The sample here was peripheral blood, taken on day 0 of AZD1222 vaccination. The receptors come from an adult in good health.

The chain recombines TRBV30 with TRBJ1-1, with D perhaps TRBD1 (5 bases). CDR3 length: 16 residues. Trimming pared 0 bases from V and 1 base from J, leaving 15 bases between. CDR1 and CDR2 (germline): GTSNPN, SVGIG (reference sequence). The CDR3 region has the DNA TGTGCCTGGAGTGTACGAGGACACCCTGGGAACACTGAAGCTTTCTTT. Its protein is CAWSVRGHPGNTEAFF.

As to this clone: This CDR3 is also generated by other DNA sequences in the sample. CDR3 sequence (DNA): TGTGCCAGCAGTTACGGGGGGAACTATGGCTACACCTTC. Translated: CASSYGGNYGYTF. The chain uses TRBV6-5 and TRBJ1-2; D perhaps matches TRBD1 (5 bases). V was shortened by 2 bases and J by 2 bases, with 6 bases between the two germline ends. Germline loops: CDR1 MNHEY, CDR2 SVGAGI. The length of the CDR3 is 13 residues.

The chain combines TRBV6-5 with TRBJ2-7; the match to TRBD2 covers 8 bases. Germline V gene lookup returns CDR1 MNHEY and CDR2 SVGAGI. With V trimmed by 4 bases and J by 7 bases, 9 bases remained unmatched. This CDR3 comprises 14 residues. The CDR3 nucleotides are TGTGCCAGCAGTTCGGGGGGGACGGTTGTGGAGCAGTACTTC. Translated, it gives CASSSGGTVVEQYF.

This chain connects TRBV6-5 to TRBJ2-7; 9 bases align to TRBD2. The CDR3 extends over 15 amino acids. Germline assignment: CDR1 MNHEY and CDR2 SVGAGI. The trim removed 5 bases at V and 3 bases at J, leaving 8 bases unmatched. CDR3 coding DNA: TGTGCCAGCAGTCGGGAGCGGGGGGCCCACTACGAGCAGTACTTC. It yields the protein CASSRERGAHYEQYF.

The chain combines TRBV6-5 with TRBJ1-1; a weak D match, TRBD1 (5 bases). Germline lookup yields CDR1 MNHEY and CDR2 SVGAGI. This CDR3 has 12 amino acids. Trimming took 6 bases from V and 6 from J, leaving 11 bases between them. This CDR3 is CASSKTGAEAFF. The CDR3 DNA reads as TGTGCCAGCAGCAAAACGGGGGCTGAAGCTTTCTTT.

The V call is TRBV4-1, the J call TRBJ2-7; 8 bases match TRBD2. Germline-derived CDR1 and CDR2 are MGHRA and YSYEKL. V lost 5 bases and J lost 4; bases outside the gene matches: 4. This CDR3 is built from 13 residues. CDR3 bases: TGCGCCAGCAGCTCTCGGGGGGGGTACGAGCAGTACTTC. Amino acids: CASSSRGGYEQYF.

The gene calls are TRBV6-5 and TRBJ2-7, with TRBD2 matching 10 bases. Germline V CDR1 and CDR2: MNHEY, SVGAGI. The CDR3 sequence is 15 residues long. V shed 5 bases, J shed 0 bases, and the junction held 4 bases outside the gene matches. DNA for the CDR3: TGTGCCAGCAGTCCCCGGACTAGCGGCTCCTACGAGCAGTACTTC. Its translation is CASSPRTSGSYEQYF.

This clone showed up just a few times. The V gene is TRBV3-1 (or the pseudogene TRBV3-2), the J gene TRBJ1-2, with D tentatively TRBD1 (5 bases). CDR1 and CDR2 (germline): LGHDT, YNNKEL (reference sequence). This CDR3 contains 15 residues. Trimming left V 4 bases short and J 5 bases short, with 17 bases between. This CDR3 reads CASSRDEGRGYGYTF. The CDR3 nucleotides read TGTGCCAGCAGCCGAGACGAGGGGAGAGGATATGGCTACACCTTC.

The chain recombines TRBV28 with TRBJ1-2, with a weak D call TRBD1 (5 bases). Per the germline V gene, CDR1 is MDHEN and CDR2 is SYDVKM. This CDR3 is built from 17 residues. Trimming shortened V by 6 bases and J by 6 bases, and 26 bases separated the two germline ends. The CDR3 DNA sequence: TGTGCCAGCAGCAGTTCCGGGGTGTCGATGACAGTTGATGGCTACACCTTC. Protein sequence: CASSSSGVSMTVDGYTF.

V gene TRBV5-6 combines with J gene TRBJ2-5; D is ambiguous. The germline gives CDR1 SGHDT, CDR2 YYEEEE. Trimming removed 6 bases from V and 8 bases from J, with 23 bases in between. The CDR3 consists of 15 residues. CDR3 nucleotide sequence: TGTGCCAGCATCCAAGCTGATGAGCACAAGAATACCCAGTACTTC. Translating gives CASIQADEHKNTQYF.

This chain connects TRBV10-3 to TRBJ1-6, with D unresolved. V shed 4 bases and J shed 7 bases, with 5 bases lying between them. The germline V gene has CDR1 ENHRY and CDR2 SYGVKD. The CDR3 has 12 residues. This chain's CDR3 is CAISGQNSPLHF. In nucleotides, the CDR3 is TGTGCCATCAGTGGGCAAAATTCACCCCTCCACTTT.

The rearrangement joins TRBV6-5 to TRBJ2-7; no definite D call. Per the germline V gene, CDR1 is MNHEY and CDR2 is SVGAGI. Between the trimmed V and J ends, which lost 7 bases and 3 bases, there was a span of 7 bases. The CDR3 spans 11 residues. The CDR3 DNA is TGTGCCAGCAAAGCCAACTACGAGCAGTACTTC. Protein sequence: CASKANYEQYF.

The chain recombines TRBV19 with TRBJ2-1; 10 bases line up with TRBD2. Germline CDR1 is LNHDA and CDR2 is SQIVND (reference sequence). The CDR3 contains 17 residues. V was clipped by 6 bases and J by 3 bases; unmatched bases: 11. In DNA form, the CDR3 reads TGTGCCAGTAGAAACCGGCTAGCGGGGGAGTTCTACAATGAGCAGTTCTTC. Its translation: CASRNRLAGEFYNEQFF. Using reference TRBV19 and TRBJ2-1 for the parts outside the CDR3, the full variable domain is DGGITQSPKYLFRKEGQNVTLSCEQNLNHDAMYWYRQDPGQGLRLIYYSQIVNDFQKGDIAEGYSVSREKKESFPLTVTSAQKNPTAFYLCASRNRLAGEFYNEQFFGPGTRLTVL.

The chain recombines TRBV9 with TRBJ1-2; D might be TRBD1 (6 bases). V lost 0 bases and J 6 bases, leaving 12 bases between the germline ends. This CDR3 comprises 14 residues. The germline V gene has CDR1 SGDLS and CDR2 YYNGEE. DNA of the CDR3: TGTGCCAGCAGCGTAGGGCAGGGGCGCGATGGCTACACCTTC. It translates to CASSVGQGRDGYTF.

The chain uses TRBV6-6 and TRBJ2-5; unclear D gene. Trimming left V 2 bases short and J 1 base short, with 8 bases between. Germline assignment: CDR1 MNHNY and CDR2 SVGAGI (reference sequence). CDR3 length: 14 amino acids. In DNA, the CDR3 is TGTGCCAGCAGTTACGTGGCACTCCAAGAGACCCAGTACTTC. This translates into CASSYVALQETQYF.

V is TRBV5-4 and J is TRBJ2-5; TRBD2 might be the D (6 bases). The CDR3 spans 15 residues. Germline assignment: CDR1 SGHNT and CDR2 YYREEE (reference sequence). V was shortened by 0 bases and J by 4 bases, with 13 bases between the two germline ends. CDR3 coding DNA: TGTGCCAGCAGCTTGGGAATGGAAGCGGGAGAGACCCAGTACTTC. It specifies CASSLGMEAGETQYF.

The chain recombines TRBV23-1 with TRBJ2-3; 7 nucleotides match TRBD2. TRBV23-1 is an open reading frame, and its role is uncertain. This CDR3 contains 17 residues. V lost 7 bases, J lost 2 bases, and 15 bases stayed unmatched. DNA of the CDR3: TGCGCCAGCAACTCACGGACTTCCGGGGGGAACACAGATACGCAGTATTTT. It translates to CASNSRTSGGNTDTQYF.

The chain recombines TRBV24-1 with TRBJ1-1; 8 bases line up with TRBD1. The CDR3 extends over 15 amino acids. The V and J ends lost 3 bases and 3 bases, in that order; junction bases with no gene match: 5. In germline, CDR1 is KGHDR, CDR2 SFDVKD. The CDR3 loop reads CATSDPSTGDTEAFF. CDR3 DNA sequence: TGTGCCACCAGTGATCCCTCGACAGGGGACACTGAAGCTTTCTTT.

This rearrangement joins TRBV3-1 (or the pseudogene TRBV3-2) to TRBJ2-3; TRBD2 matches at 9 bases. This CDR3 spans 17 amino acids. J gave up 2 bases and V 0 bases, and 6 bases lay outside the gene matches. The germline gives CDR1 LGHDT, CDR2 YNNKEL (reference sequence). In DNA form, the CDR3 reads TGTGCCAGCAGCCAAGATGTAAGCGGGGGGCTCACAGATACGCAGTATTTT. Translated: CASSQDVSGGLTDTQYF.

DNA of the CDR3: TGTGCCAGCAGTCGTGACAGCTCTGGGGCCAACGTCCTGACTTTC. It encodes CASSRDSSGANVLTF. The chain links TRBV28 to TRBJ2-6; TRBD1 might be the D (5 bases). In germline, CDR1 is MDHEN, CDR2 SYDVKM. V was shortened by 5 bases and J by 0 bases, with 8 bases between the two germline ends. The CDR3 totals 15 residues.

The chain recombines TRBV27 with TRBJ1-5, with D perhaps matching TRBD1 (5 bases). This CDR3 contains 14 residues. Per germline, CDR1 MNHEY and CDR2 SMNVEV (reference sequence). V was shortened by 6 bases and J by 1 base, with 10 bases between the two germline ends. CDR3 DNA: TGTGCCAGCAGCGACAGTGGAAGCAATCAGCCCCAGCATTTT. The encoded protein is CASSDSGSNQPQHF.

J is TRBJ2-1 and V is TRBV9; 7 nucleotides align to TRBD1. The CDR3 spans 14 residues. V gave up 3 bases and J gave up 4 bases; unmatched junction bases: 4. Germline V lookup: CDR1 SGDLS, CDR2 YYNGEE. Written as DNA, the CDR3 is TGTGCCAGCAGCGGAAGGACAGGATACAATGAGCAGTTCTTC. The encoded protein is CASSGRTGYNEQFF.

Note on this clone: Mismatch with germline at one junction end may stem from a read error. This chain connects TRBV19 to TRBJ1-1, with TRBD1 as a possible D gene (5 bases). Germline V gives CDR1 LNHDA, CDR2 SQIVND (reference sequence). CDR3 length: 12 amino acids. CDR3 sequence: CASSLEGTEAFF. For the CDR3, the DNA is TGTGCCAGTAGTCTAGAGGGGACTGAAGCTTTCTTT.

The CDR3 protein is CASSLARRQDTQYF. The CDR3 bases are TGTGCCAGCAGCTTGGCCCGACGGCAAGATACGCAGTATTTT. V usage is TRBV5-4 and J usage is TRBJ2-3; no clear D. Trimming stripped 0 bases from V and 5 bases from J, with 10 bases between. Germline values: CDR1 SGHNT, CDR2 YYREEE (reference sequence). The length of the CDR3 is 14 residues.